The 17 T cell receptor beta chains reported below all come from one sample, sequenced in a study of T cell responses to AZD1222 COVID-19 vaccine. TCRdb's copy holds only in-frame clones and misses some; the assay was immunoSEQ multiplex PCR. Among some 56,000 clones listed, approximately 83% were seen once. This specimen was peripheral blood, taken on day 0 of AZD1222 vaccination. These receptors were collected from an adult in good health.

The gene calls are TRBV3-1 (or the pseudogene TRBV3-2) and TRBJ2-3; D call uncertain. This CDR3 has 14 amino acids. Looked up from germline, CDR1 is LGHDT and CDR2 is YNNKEL (reference sequence). With 0 bases removed from V and 4 bases from J, the gap between germline ends came to 8 bases. DNA for the CDR3: TGTGCCAGCAGCCAAGATCGTGTATCAGATACGCAGTATTTT. Translating it yields CASSQDRVSDTQYF.

CDR3 sequence reads: CASIFPIDRNYGYTF. CDR3 DNA: TGTGCCAGCATTTTCCCCATTGACAGGAACTATGGCTACACCTTC. The V and J genes are TRBV7-9 and TRBJ1-2, with D tentatively TRBD1 (6 bases). Trimming stripped 7 bases from V and 2 bases from J, with 17 bases between. Germline values: CDR1 SEHNR, CDR2 FQNEAQ (reference sequence). The CDR3 is made up of 15 amino acids.

V usage is TRBV28 and J usage is TRBJ1-2; 7 positions match TRBD1. This CDR3 contains 16 residues. The junction had 20 bases not matched to a gene; V was cut back by 2 bases and J by 14 bases. Per the germline V gene, CDR1 is MDHEN and CDR2 is SYDVKM. The chain's CDR3 is CASSLDTIFDREAATF. DNA for the CDR3: TGTGCCAGCAGTTTAGATACTATTTTTGACAGGGAAGCGGCTACCTTC.

As DNA, the CDR3 is TGTGCCAGCAGCCAAGGGAACAGTATCCTGTATGGCTACACCTTC. This codes for CASSQGNSILYGYTF. The J gene is TRBJ1-2, the V gene TRBV4-2; D unclear. Trimming removed 1 base from V and 5 bases from J, with 14 bases in between. CDR1 and CDR2 (germline): LGHNA, YNFKEQ. This CDR3 region has 15 residues.

The chain links TRBV9 to TRBJ1-5; D gene uncertain. V shed 4 bases and J shed 7 bases, with 15 bases lying between them. CDR3 length equals 14 residues. The germline CDR1 and CDR2 sequences are SGDLS and YYNGEE. CDR3 coding DNA: TGTGCCAGCAGCTCGGACCCCTCTACCCAGCCCCAGCATTTT. This gives the protein CASSSDPSTQPQHF.

The chain joins TRBV2 to TRBJ1-2, with D uncertain. This CDR3 has 13 residues. Per germline, CDR1 SNHLY and CDR2 FYNNEI. Trimming stripped 3 bases from V and 3 bases from J, with 8 bases between. CDR3 DNA sequence: TGTGCCAGCAGTGAGGCAGCACACTATGGCTACACCTTC. This encodes CASSEAAHYGYTF. The full variable domain, its missing parts supplied by reference TRBV2 and TRBJ1-2, is EPEVTQTPSHQVTQMGQEVILRCVPISNHLYFYWYRQILGQKVEFLVSFYNNEISEKSEIFDDQFSVERPDGSNFTLKIRSTKLEDSAMYFCASSEAAHYGYTFGSGTRLTVV.

This chain links TRBV24-1 with TRBJ1-2; unclear D gene. Per the germline V gene, CDR1 is KGHDR and CDR2 is SFDVKD. The CDR3 is made up of 12 amino acids. With 0 bases removed from V and 7 bases from J, the gap between germline ends came to 5 bases. CDR3 protein: CATSDLRVGYTF. CDR3 nucleotides: TGTGCCACCAGTGATTTGAGGGTTGGCTACACCTTC.

Judged by abundance, this clone is medium-sized. The V call is TRBV14, the J call TRBJ2-3; D is uncertain. With 2 bases removed from V and 2 bases from J, the gap between germline ends came to 8 bases. Germline CDR1 and CDR2: SGHDN and FVKESK. CDR3 length: 14 residues. The CDR3 DNA sequence: TGTGCCAGCAGCCAACCCAGACACACAGATACGCAGTATTTT. Amino acids: CASSQPRHTDTQYF.

The sample holds one count of this clone. This chain uses TRBV19 with TRBJ2-1; perhaps D is TRBD1 or TRBD2 (5 bases each). Germline V gene sequence: CDR1 LNHDA, CDR2 SQIVND (reference sequence). With 0 bases removed from V and 7 bases from J, the gap between germline ends came to 16 bases. The CDR3 loop spans 16 amino acids. This chain's CDR3 is CASSIDHGAQENEQFF. CDR3 bases: TGTGCCAGTAGTATAGATCACGGGGCACAGGAGAATGAGCAGTTCTTC.

The gene calls are TRBV12-3 or TRBV12-4 and TRBJ1-2, with 9 bases lining up with TRBD1. V was clipped by 5 bases and J by 6 bases; unmatched bases: 4. This CDR3 is built from 13 residues. The CDR3 DNA is TGTGCCAGCAGTGGGGACAGGGATGATGGCTACACCTTC. It yields the protein CASSGDRDDGYTF.

This chain links TRBV10-3 with TRBJ2-3; weak D call: TRBD2 (6 bases). CDR1 is ENHRY, CDR2 SYGVKD, per germline. V was cut by 2 bases and J by 2 bases, with 14 bases left in between. This CDR3 comprises 16 residues. The CDR3: CAISETAGRYTDTQYF. The CDR3, as DNA: TGTGCCATCAGTGAGACGGCGGGGAGATACACAGATACGCAGTATTTT.

The chain joins TRBV9 to TRBJ2-2; D gene unclear. Germline CDR1 and CDR2: SGDLS and YYNGEE. V was shortened by 4 bases and J by 0 bases, with 7 bases between the two germline ends. CDR3 size: 14 residues. CDR3 loop: CASSRTTNTGELFF. The CDR3 DNA reads TGTGCCAGCAGCCGAACGACGAACACCGGGGAGCTGTTTTTT.

This clone has more than one count but fewer than ten. The CDR3 sequence is CAWSVLPREFYGYTF. As DNA, the CDR3 is TGTGCCTGGAGTGTCCTCCCCAGAGAATTCTATGGCTACACCTTC. The chain links TRBV30 to TRBJ1-2; unclear D gene. The ends were cut back, 0 bases at V and 4 bases at J, with 15 bases in the middle. In germline, CDR1 is GTSNPN, CDR2 SVGIG (reference sequence). This CDR3 is built from 15 residues.

V is TRBV19 and J is TRBJ2-5; D unresolved. CDR3 length: 14 residues. Trimming pared 3 bases from V and 0 bases from J, leaving 8 bases between. Germline V lookup: CDR1 LNHDA, CDR2 SQIVND (reference sequence). The CDR3 region has the DNA TGTGCCAGTAGTATCACATCCGACCAAGAGACCCAGTACTTC. This gives the protein CASSITSDQETQYF.

The chain links TRBV5-1 to TRBJ1-2; D not certain. The germline V and J ends were trimmed by 2 bases and 0 bases, with 8 bases remaining between them. The germline gives CDR1 SGHRS, CDR2 YFSETQ. The CDR3 has 14 residues. Here the CDR3 reads CASSLTTANYGYTF. For the CDR3, the DNA is TGCGCCAGCAGCTTAACGACGGCTAACTATGGCTACACCTTC.

V and J are TRBV18 and TRBJ1-1; D possibly corresponds to TRBD1 (5 bases). Between the trimmed V and J ends, which lost 1 base and 5 bases, there was a span of 11 bases. The CDR3 is 14 amino acids. Germline loops: CDR1 KGHSH, CDR2 LQKENI. The CDR3 sequence is CASSPLGAGTEAFF. As DNA, the CDR3 is TGTGCCAGCTCACCACTCGGCGCAGGGACTGAAGCTTTCTTT.

This sequence joins TRBV2 and TRBJ2-7, with a tentative D call TRBD1 (5 bases). The V end was cut by 2 bases, the J end by 1 base, with 9 bases between. The CDR3 consists of 14 residues. Germline CDR1 SNHLY, CDR2 FYNNEI. The DNA of the CDR3 is TGTGCCAGCAGTGAATCGGCAGGGTCCTACGAGCAGTACTTC. Translating gives CASSESAGSYEQYF.